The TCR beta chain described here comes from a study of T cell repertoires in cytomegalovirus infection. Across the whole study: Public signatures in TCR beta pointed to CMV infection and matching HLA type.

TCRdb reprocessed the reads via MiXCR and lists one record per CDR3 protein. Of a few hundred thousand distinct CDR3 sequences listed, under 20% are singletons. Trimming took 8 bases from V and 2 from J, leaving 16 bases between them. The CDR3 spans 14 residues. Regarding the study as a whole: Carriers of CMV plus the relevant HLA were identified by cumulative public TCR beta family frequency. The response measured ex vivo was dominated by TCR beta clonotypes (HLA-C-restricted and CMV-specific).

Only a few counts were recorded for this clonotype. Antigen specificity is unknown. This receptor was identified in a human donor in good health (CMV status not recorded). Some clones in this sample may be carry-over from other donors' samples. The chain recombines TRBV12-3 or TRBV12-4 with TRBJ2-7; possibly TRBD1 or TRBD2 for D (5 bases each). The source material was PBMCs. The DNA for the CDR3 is TGTGCCAGCGGCACGGGACGGATAACCTACGAGCAGTACTTC. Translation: CASGTGRITYEQYF.